This TCR beta chain was sequenced during a study of cytomegalovirus exposure and HLA in healthy donors (dated by TCRdb to 2016 to 2017). About the study as a whole: An earlier analysis of roughly 610 of the donors reported about 300 Gb of sequence data and 117 million unique TCR beta sequences obtained from some 200 million T cells. Rather than using new phenotypic data, the later analysis identified candidate immune exposures from TCR beta sequences and from how often those sequences occurred across donors. Every repertoire in the discovery cohort had been generated on one and the same sequencing platform. To decide whether each TCR beta V gene segment behaved as functional or pseudogenic, an earlier analysis of fewer than 750 of the donors relied on high-throughput TCR beta sequencing. Using immunosequencing, the study profiled T cell repertoires from about 620 subjects and related those repertoires to cytomegalovirus serostatus. The number of typed donors differed by locus: about 629-640 for A, B, C, DRB1 and DQB1; 522 for DQA1; about 600 for DPA1; and around 470 for DPB1. The genetic ancestry cluster associated with self-reported Caucasian donors included over 65% of the 398 genotyped donors. A later genetic analysis used genome-wide SNP genotypes for 398 of the 666 donors, treating that subset as a discovery cohort. An early release that covered 640 HLA-typed donors contained around 330 gigabases of sequencing data and approximately 85 million unique TCR sequences. The aim of the study was to test whether cataloging public T cell receptors could identify signatures of past pathogen exposure. A later analysis re-examined previously published TCR beta repertoires from roughly 720 donors and added high-resolution HLA genotyping to investigate patterns of TCR occurrence. Among some 410 genotyped donors of the cohort, an average of approximately 220,000 unique TCR beta nucleotide sequences was sequenced per donor, of which about 18% were non-productive. Besides the first cohort of 666 subjects, a separate validation cohort made up of over 95 different subjects was used. The study combined high-throughput TCR immunosequencing, statistical association of individual TCRs with disease status, and machine learning to predict cytomegalovirus infection status. Because of strong linkage in the cohort, five DR-DQ haplotypes were treated as single units for association and clustering. Donor age, sex, ethnicity and CMV serostatus were collected together with the repertoire data. Class I and class II HLA loci were covered by the typing at four-digit resolution.

The study at large found these results: Most CMV-associated TCR beta chains appeared to be HLA-restricted in a later analysis, and the HLA associations seemed to be driven largely by CMV exposure. Compared with the approximately 600-donor mean, donors in an Asian-associated ancestry cluster had fewer N-insertions in productive TCRs, according to a later genetic analysis. Presence/absence analyses assumed roughly uniform sequencing depth across donors, an assumption that may not hold. Broadly in line with IMGT annotations, most TCR beta V segments showed up in productive rearrangements about 87% or about 30% of the time in an earlier analysis of around 600 of the donors. The cohort was sequenced for TCR beta chains only, and without alpha or paired-chain data the features that could be detected were limited. In vitro tests confirmed that three of the cytomegalovirus-associated TCR beta chains recognize cytomegalovirus antigens. Cytomegalovirus status was reported to be diagnosed by the classifier with high specificity and sensitivity in both the original and validation cohorts. At a false discovery rate of 0.05, a later analysis linked about 17,000 TCR beta sequences to specific HLA alleles. CMV serostatus was the only immune exposure information available for the cohort. V-gene and J-gene trimming of TCR beta chains was associated with a missense DCLRE1C variant in a later genetic analysis, and the association was replicated in an independent cohort. The authors suggested that the approach could potentially be generalized to other disease states and immunological phenotypes. Because HLA typing was unavailable for some donors at each locus, only the typed subset was used in association tests. The sequencing pipeline was judged likely to have produced a cluster of highly shared sequence variants as a technical artifact. About 17 rarely observed V segments, including chromosome 9 orphons, were excluded from the earlier analysis of 550 to 700 of the donors because counts were too low. Correlated functional status among segregating V segments might reflect linkage disequilibrium, but an unknown experimental factor could not be ruled out. A further reported finding was that TCR beta sequences accurately predicted the HLA-A and HLA-B alleles for most subjects in the first cohort. Most TCR sequences were seen in very few donors, while some public TCRs were found in many individuals. In a later analysis, several top co-occurrence clusters were reported to appear linked to parvovirus B19, influenza, CMV and Epstein-Barr virus. The study gave a list of some 150 TCR beta chains associated with cytomegalovirus. When HLA alleles, especially DR and DQ, strongly co-occurred, attributing TCR associations to individual alleles was difficult. A later analysis found that HLA-associated TCR beta chains were more clonally expanded and had lower generation probabilities than equally common non-associated chains. A later analysis found that TCR association rates varied across HLA loci, with DRB1 alleles showing the most associated TCRs and HLA-C alleles the fewest. Some IMGT-functional V segments, including TRBV6-2 and TRBV6-3, could not be told apart with the 87-base-pair reads, so those segments were excluded.

CDR1 and CDR2 were assigned from the germline V gene as MRHNA and SNTAGT. V has 1 base trimmed and J has 7 bases trimmed; junction bases matching no gene number 11. The CDR3, cysteine through phenylalanine, is 18 amino acids long. Just CDR3 DNA is preserved here, 54 bases in frame from base 1. The method was the immunoSEQ multiplex PCR assay. A mixture of 60 forward primers for TCR Vbeta segments and 13 reverse primers for TCR Jbeta segments was used in the multiplex PCR. The CDR3 region of rearranged TCR beta genes was amplified from genomic DNA by a multiplex PCR assay. On the Illumina HiSeq System, the amplified TCR beta libraries were sequenced as 87-base-pair reads. The original methods were these. A later analysis tallied approximately 87 million unique TCR beta chains across the 666 repertoires, and some 10 million of those chains were shared by two or more donors. Raw reads were error-corrected and collapsed into unique sequences with a nearest-neighbor algorithm that merged closely related sequences to remove PCR and sequencing errors. Alignment of CDR3 sequences to IMGT reference sequences was used to assign V, D and J gene segments. For a sequence to be retained, at least a six-nucleotide match to both a V gene segment and a J gene segment was required. A rearrangement counted as productive if the CDR3 had no stop codons and remained in frame with V and J, and every other rearrangement counted as non-productive. CDR3 was defined by IMGT convention, running from the second conserved V-encoded cysteine to the conserved J-encoded phenylalanine. The earlier analysis of around 640 of the donors excluded sequences that lacked an unambiguous match to a single V gene segment. In an earlier analysis of around 590 of the donors, a V segment was called functional when productive rearrangements were above 56.7%, and segregating when the standard deviation between donors exceeded 5%. A statistical classification framework was built to diagnose cytomegalovirus status from the catalog of TCR beta chain sequences. In a later analysis, TCR nucleotide sequences were compared against IMGT/GENE-DB human TR gene sequences so that V and J genes could be assigned. The TCRdist pipeline was used in a later analysis to assign CDR3 sequences and most-parsimonious VDJ recombination scenarios. A later analysis defined each TCR beta chain by its CDR3 amino acid sequence plus V-gene family, and excluded reads lacking a unique V-gene family. To address suspected cross-contamination and a sequencing artifact, a later analysis removed roughly 640 highly shared, low-generation-probability nucleotide sequences. A later analysis calculated a clonal expansion index for each public chain from normalized within-repertoire ranks of inferred template counts. In a later analysis, generation probabilities were computed using a VDJ recombination model fitted to out-of-frame rearrangements, and the results were checked against IGoR. In a later analysis, hypergeometric tests were used to score TCR-TCR, TCR-HLA and TCR-CMV co-occurrence, with a repertoire-size bias correction applied to TCR pairs. A later analysis estimated false discovery rates by permuting HLA or CMV assignments 20 times. In a later analysis, co-occurring TCRs were grouped with DBSCAN, and TCRdist sequence similarity was added when clustering was performed within HLA-allele-positive subsets. Repertoires with fewer than 30,000 or more than 120,000 public chains were left out of co-occurrence clustering, as were several repertoires with anomalous nucleotide sharing. Not all clones reach the TCRdb copy of this immuneACCESS table, which keeps in-frame sequences only. Checked studies attribute under half of the gap to unresolved V genes and leave the rest unexplained. D and trimming come from the DNA, and the V and J calls and clone size come from that table. The sample yields 250,000 to 350,000 clones; around 86% were counted once. The top ten hold 3.5% to 4% of the sample.

The cohort comprised some 680 healthy bone marrow donors. At the time of sampling, all cohort members were nominally healthy, though unrecorded immune exposures were likely present. The donor was CMV seropositive and was included in the group of 250 to 300 seropositive cohort members. Every donor gave a peripheral blood sample, and the peripheral blood mononuclear cells from that sample were used for TCR beta sequencing. Genomic DNA extraction from the blood cell samples was performed with the Qiagen DNeasy Blood Extraction Kit. This clone was detected ten times or more. The specificity of this receptor is unknown. No clone much larger than this one lies a single base away; base qualities are absent.

Sequences were obtained from PBMCs. The chain employs TRBV6-4 and TRBJ1-4; the central 11 bases match TRBD1. The receptor comes from a man between 35 and 55 years old in good health and CMV-seropositive. The bases read TGTGCCAGCAGTGACTGGGCTAGGACAGGGGGCGATGGTGAAAAACTGTTTTTT. Its amino acids are CASSDWARTGGDGEKLFF.